The 25 T cell receptor beta chains presented below share a single source sample, sequenced in a study of chemoradiotherapy in HPV16-positive cancers. Assay: immunoSEQ multiplex PCR; the TCRdb copy retains only in-frame clones and omits some. This sample has approximately 770 clones, with about 80% found just once. The sequences come from tumor tissue, collected from a patient who underwent chemoradiotherapy. Receptors were obtained from a human donor with HPV-associated anogenital cancer.

This CDR3 reads CASSMIGSNTEAFF. In nucleotides, the CDR3 is TGTGCCAGTAGTATGATCGGCTCGAACACTGAAGCTTTCTTT. V and J are TRBV19 and TRBJ1-1; D gene ambiguous. From germline, CDR1 is LNHDA and CDR2 SQIVND (reference sequence). The CDR3 is made up of 14 amino acids. V gave up 3 bases and J gave up 1 base, with 9 bases separating them. Based on the CDR3 plus reference TRBV19 and TRBJ1-1, the full variable domain is DGGITQSPKYLFRKEGQNVTLSCEQNLNHDAMYWYRQDPGQGLRLIYYSQIVNDFQKGDIAEGYSVSREKKESFPLTVTSAQKNPTAFYLCASSMIGSNTEAFFGQGTRLTVV.

V and J are TRBV9 and TRBJ1-5; D is unclear. Germline V gene lookup returns CDR1 SGDLS and CDR2 YYNGEE. The ends were cut back, 4 bases at V and 3 bases at J, with 8 bases in the middle. The length of the CDR3 is 13 residues. The CDR3 spells CASSQGYNQPQHF. CDR3 sequence (DNA): TGTGCCAGCAGCCAAGGTTACAATCAGCCCCAGCATTTT. The complete variable domain, with remaining parts taken from reference TRBV9 and TRBJ1-5, reads DSGVTQTPKHLITATGQRVTLRCSPRSGDLSVYWYQQSLDQGLQFLIQYYNGEERAKGNILERFSAQQFPDLHSELNLSSLELGDSALYFCASSQGYNQPQHFGDGTRLSIL.

The rearrangement links TRBV7-3 to TRBJ1-2, with D perhaps TRBD1 (5 bases). The CDR3 has 17 amino acids. Trimming pared 0 bases from V and 8 bases from J, leaving 22 bases between. Germline CDR1 SGHTA, CDR2 FQGTGA. The chain's CDR3 is CASSLTAPGTPERGYTF. In DNA, the CDR3 is TGTGCCAGCAGCTTAACGGCACCCGGGACCCCTGAACGCGGCTACACCTTC.

The gene calls are TRBV30 and TRBJ1-1, with 7 bases lining up with TRBD1. With V trimmed by 4 bases and J by 2 bases, 10 bases remained unmatched. The CDR3 contains 15 residues. CDR1 is GTSNPN and CDR2 is SVGIG in the germline V gene (reference sequence). The CDR3 is CAWKRDSLSNTEAFF. In nucleotides, the CDR3 is TGTGCCTGGAAACGGGACAGCCTTTCAAACACTGAAGCTTTCTTT.

The chain employs TRBV6-6 and TRBJ1-1; D gene unclear. The germline V gene encodes CDR1 MNHNY and CDR2 SVGAGI (reference sequence). The CDR3 runs 14 residues. V lost 5 bases to trimming and J lost 11 bases, with 21 bases between them. The CDR3 spells CASSRDGREQSAFF. The CDR3, as DNA: TGTGCCAGCAGTCGAGACGGTAGGGAGCAATCGGCTTTCTTT.

On this clone: At one of its ends the junction is not consistent with the germline gene, which may arise from a read error. The chain is built from TRBV6-1 and TRBJ2-7, with D unresolved. Germline V CDR1 and CDR2: MNHNS, SASEGT. The CDR3 contains 13 residues. The CDR3 coding sequence is TGTGCCAGCAGTGAAGCGCTTAGATGGCGGACGAAGTTC. Translation gives CASSEALRWRTKF.

The chain uses TRBV7-3 and TRBJ2-3; TRBD2 agrees at 10 bases. This CDR3 has 16 residues. The germline V gene has CDR1 SGHTA and CDR2 FQGTGA. Losses at the gene ends were 4 bases for V and 4 bases for J; bases not matched to a gene: 8. DNA for the CDR3: TGTGCCAGCAGCTCTCAAGCGGGGGGGCTCTCAGATACGCAGTATTTT. Protein product: CASSSQAGGLSDTQYF.

This chain uses TRBV9 with TRBJ1-2, with a possible D match to TRBD1 (6 bases). V lost 3 bases and J 4 bases, leaving 16 bases between the germline ends. From germline, CDR1 is SGDLS and CDR2 YYNGEE. This CDR3 is built from 15 residues. CDR3 nucleotide sequence: TGTGCCAGCAGCGGTAACGACAGGTTCCCCTATGGCTACACCTTC. It encodes CASSGNDRFPYGYTF.

The V and J genes are TRBV4-3 and TRBJ2-3; 8 bases map to TRBD2. CDR1 LGHNA and CDR2 YSLEER come from the germline V gene. V trimming: 4 bases; J trimming: 1 base; junction bases outside the gene matches: 4. The CDR3 is 15 residues long. CDR3 amino acids: CASSPRGAGTDTQYF. The DNA for the CDR3 is TGCGCCAGCAGCCCGCGGGGGGCAGGCACAGATACGCAGTATTTT.

The rearrangement joins TRBV4-3 to TRBJ1-5; D unresolved. Germline CDR1 LGHNA, CDR2 YSLEER. The CDR3 extends over 15 amino acids. V lost 1 base and J 7 bases, leaving 14 bases between the germline ends. CDR3 in DNA: TGCGCCAGCAGCCAAGGCCGACTAGGAGGACAGCCCCAGCATTTT. This gives the protein CASSQGRLGGQPQHF.

The chain recombines TRBV27 with TRBJ2-7; D possibly corresponds to TRBD2 (6 bases). V was clipped by 8 bases and J by 0 bases, with 14 bases between them. Germline V gene sequence: CDR1 MNHEY, CDR2 SMNVEV (reference sequence). The CDR3 length is 14 residues. The chain's CDR3 is CASGRTASSYEQYF. The CDR3 region has the DNA TGTGCCAGCGGGAGGACGGCTAGCTCCTACGAGCAGTACTTC.

This chain connects TRBV11-2 to TRBJ2-7, with TRBD1 identical over 8 bases. Per germline, CDR1 SGHAT and CDR2 FQNNGV. V dropped 0 bases and J dropped 1; count of bases not matched to a gene: 5. CDR3 size: 16 residues. As DNA, the CDR3 is TGTGCCAGCAGCTTAGATCGGAGACAGGGGTCCTACGAGCAGTACTTC. Its protein product is CASSLDRRQGSYEQYF.

V is TRBV4-1 and J is TRBJ1-2; the D is unclear. This CDR3 comprises 13 residues. The germline gives CDR1 MGHRA, CDR2 YSYEKL. Between the trimmed V and J ends, which lost 6 bases and 2 bases, there was a span of 10 bases. The CDR3 loop reads CASSRADNYGYTF. CDR3 in DNA: TGCGCCAGCAGTAGGGCTGACAACTATGGCTACACCTTC.

This clone was seen a few times. The V call is TRBV2, the J call TRBJ1-2; D not resolved. In germline, CDR1 is SNHLY, CDR2 FYNNEI. Deletions cut 4 bases from V and 8 bases from J, with 14 bases between. The length of the CDR3 is 13 residues. The CDR3 DNA reads as TGTGCCAGCAGTGCTAACTTAGGACGGGGCTACACCTTC. Translated: CASSANLGRGYTF. Full variable domain (outside the CDR3, taken from reference TRBV2 and TRBJ1-2): EPEVTQTPSHQVTQMGQEVILRCVPISNHLYFYWYRQILGQKVEFLVSFYNNEISEKSEIFDDQFSVERPDGSNFTLKIRSTKLEDSAMYFCASSANLGRGYTFGSGTRLTVV.

CDR3: CASRSGGIEKLFF. In DNA, the CDR3 is TGTGCCAGTAGATCGGGGGGGATTGAAAAACTGTTTTTT. V gene TRBV6-5 combines with J gene TRBJ1-4; a possible D gene is TRBD1 (5 bases). Trimming removed 9 bases from V and 7 bases from J, with 15 bases in between. The CDR3 totals 13 residues. CDR1 is MNHEY and CDR2 is SVGAGI in the germline V gene.

This rearrangement joins TRBV28 to TRBJ1-5; no firm D call. The germline V gene encodes CDR1 MDHEN and CDR2 SYDVKM. V lost 2 bases, J lost 3 bases, and 5 bases lay in between. The CDR3 has 13 amino acids. The chain's CDR3 is CASSLLDNQPQHF. CDR3 DNA sequence: TGTGCCAGCAGTTTACTAGACAATCAGCCCCAGCATTTT. The full variable domain, in which reference TRBV28 and TRBJ1-5 provide the parts outside the CDR3, is DVKVTQSSRYLVKRTGEKVFLECVQDMDHENMFWYRQDPGLGLRLIYFSYDVKMKEKGDIPEGYSVSREKKERFSLILESASTNQTSMYLCASSLLDNQPQHFGDGTRLSIL.

This sequence joins TRBV30 and TRBJ2-1, with 7 bases that match TRBD2. V was pared by 0 bases and J by 5 bases, with 10 bases of the junction left unmatched. CDR1 and CDR2 (germline): GTSNPN, SVGIG (reference sequence). This CDR3 spans 16 amino acids. In DNA, the CDR3 is TGTGCCTGGAGTGTAAGAAGACGGGGGGTGGACAATGAGCAGTTCTTC. This encodes CAWSVRRRGVDNEQFF.

The chain uses TRBV5-1 and TRBJ2-3, with TRBD2 matching 9 bases. Germline CDR1 and CDR2: SGHRS and YFSETQ. V gave up 4 bases and J gave up 5 bases; unmatched junction bases: 5. The CDR3 is 14 residues long. CDR3 protein: CASSGGGVEDTQYF. The CDR3, as DNA: TGCGCCAGCAGCGGCGGGGGGGTGGAAGATACGCAGTATTTT.

This chain links TRBV11-3 with TRBJ2-5, with 11 bases that match TRBD2. J gave up 4 bases and V 5 bases, and 6 bases lay outside the gene matches. Germline CDR1 is SGHNT and CDR2 is YENEEA. This CDR3 spans 15 amino acids. CDR3 sequence (DNA): TGTGCCAGCAGCCTGGGACTAGCGGTCATAGAGACCCAGTACTTC. Protein sequence: CASSLGLAVIETQYF.

This clone appeared a few times. The CDR3: CASSPRTRRDEQYF. As DNA, the CDR3 is TGTGCCAGCAGTCCCAGGACTAGGAGGGACGAGCAGTACTTC. The chain recombines TRBV27 with TRBJ2-7; 7 positions agree with TRBD2. The CDR3 has 14 amino acids. The V and J ends lost 5 bases and 5 bases, in that order; junction bases with no gene match: 9. Looked up from germline, CDR1 is MNHEY and CDR2 is SMNVEV (reference sequence).

The V and J genes are TRBV20-1 and TRBJ1-2, with no clear D. CDR1 DFQATT and CDR2 SNEGSKA come from the germline V gene (reference sequence). Trimming removed 5 bases at V and 10 bases at J, with 5 bases between. The CDR3 has 8 amino acids. The CDR3 coding sequence is TGCAGTGCTGAGGCCTACACCTTC. Translated: CSAEAYTF.

The CDR3 DNA reads TGTGCCATCAGTGACCCCGGACTAGCGGTGAAACGGAGGAGTGAGCAGTTCTTC. Amino acids: CAISDPGLAVKRRSEQFF. The V gene is TRBV10-3, the J gene TRBJ2-1; 10 positions match TRBD2. CDR1 is ENHRY, CDR2 SYGVKD, per germline. The CDR3 runs to 18 residues. Losses at the gene ends were 3 bases for V and 9 bases for J; bases not matched to a gene: 17.

This chain joins TRBV21-1 and TRBJ2-2; the D call of TRBD1 is as the table states it, not checked on the DNA. TRBV21-1 is tagged as a pseudogene. The CDR3 is 14 residues long. The CDR3 sequence: CASRPTVNTGELFF. DNA of the CDR3: TGTGCCAGCAGACCGACAGTGAACACCGGGGAGCTGTTTTTT.

The chain employs TRBV4-3 and TRBJ1-4; 9 positions agree with TRBD1. The CDR3 totals 16 residues. V lost 0 bases, J lost 7 bases, and 6 bases stayed unmatched. Germline V gives CDR1 LGHNA, CDR2 YSLEER. Here the CDR3 reads CASSQDPGTGSEKLFF. In DNA form, the CDR3 reads TGCGCCAGCAGCCAAGATCCTGGGACAGGGTCTGAAAAACTGTTTTTT.

Only a few counts were recorded for this clone. The V and J genes are TRBV2 and TRBJ2-1; D unclear. With 2 bases removed from V and 4 bases from J, the gap between germline ends came to 6 bases. Germline CDR1 is SNHLY and CDR2 is FYNNEI. There are 13 residues in the CDR3. The CDR3 coding sequence is TGTGCCAGCAGTGAACGTTTTTACAATGAGCAGTTCTTC. Its translation is CASSERFYNEQFF.